Listed below are T cell receptor beta chains from one sample, sequenced in a study of control samples from healthy donors and cancer patients. This table comes from immunoSEQ multiplex PCR, and its TCRdb copy is limited to in-frame clones, with some not included. The sample carries about 150,000 clones, 91% recorded once. Sample: blood. These receptors came from a young man in good health. Each CDR3 is given without its conserved first and last residue. Some rows have no size entry. The others give once, few or many, or a class for an expanded clone.

TRBV28,NA,ASSLGTGTEAF
TRBV19,few,ASSLPRRTGRDQPQH
TRBV7-9,few,ASSTLAGLRNEQY
TRBV11-2,few,ASSLGGSGGLYNEQF
TRBV7-9,once,ASTPLNVNTEAF
TRBV28,once,ASTLREGQVNTEAF
TRBV2,NA,AGRRDSNEKLF
TRBV5-6,NA,ASIIMRGTDTQY
TRBV12-3/TRBV12-4,NA,ASSPGLAPLH
TRBV12-3/TRBV12-4,once,ASRKSGANVLT
TRBV28,NA,ASRAQVYGYT
TRBV28,NA,ASSFSEQSIGYT
TRBV5-5,NA,ASSLLGNGYNSPLH
TRBV5-8,NA,ASPKGGYNSPLH
TRBV7-2,NA,ASSRTSGGASSYEQY
TRBV30,NA,AWSVGAQYGYT
TRBV2,NA,ASSSRGRTQY
TRBV30,NA,ATGPNGYT
TRBV25-1,NA,ASSIGTLLGYEQY
TRBV6-5,NA,ASSGFGLGE
TRBV9,NA,ASSVGGDGYT
TRBV27,NA,ASSLLGQGASGELF
TRBV3-1/TRBV3-2,NA,ASSQDWGGGDDTQY
TRBV27,NA,AIRTGGVTDTQY
TRBV9,NA,ASSVAGTSEAF
TRBV27,NA,ASSFGQGDEQY
TRBV30,once,AWSEGKTYNEQF
TRBV9,NA,ASSVGLPNEKLF
TRBV25-1,NA,ASSHLSWELF
TRBV5-1,NA,ASSLAGAARGIDGYT
TRBV2,NA,ASSPSGQSFSYQPQH
TRBV15,NA,ATSRRTGVNEKLF
TRBV27,NA,ASSLWGSVETDTQY
TRBV6-5,NA,ASSSGTGGNYGYT
TRBV5-1,once,ASSLAPAGYNEKLF
TRBV12-3/TRBV12-4,once,ASSLVSGEGYT
TRBV28,once,ASSGPGGNYGYT
TRBV11-3,NA,ASSNAGGAYNEQF
TRBV6-5,NA,ASSFRYSPLH
TRBV28,NA,ASSFSFPGMNTEAF
TRBV6-5,NA,ASSYSQTGFGYT
TRBV29-1,NA,SVAKPGQEETGELF
TRBV5-5,NA,ASSFRSDTQY
TRBV11-2,NA,ASSLGRGASYEQY
TRBV18,NA,ASSWHPRNTEAF
TRBV6-1,NA,ASSERDSYYEQY
TRBV11-2,NA,ASRGGGHSYNEQF